The text below deals with one T cell receptor beta chain. Its antigen remains unidentified. This entry is derived from a study of monozygotic twins with inflammatory bowel disease. Whole-study results and caveats: On the inverse Simpson index, IBD patients scored lower for TCRbeta diversity than healthy co-twins. Support for any single strong IBD-associated signal or clonotype was not found.

Each of TCRalpha and TCRbeta cDNA went through two nested PCRs, lasting approximately 17 and 9 cycles. TCRdb re-called the 5' RACE reads; one entry per CDR3 protein, DNA not given. The listing contains approximately 40,000 distinct CDR3 sequences. Per donor, about 2.5 ml of blood was collected and frozen. CDR3 length: 15 amino acids. The germline V gene encodes CDR1 SGHAT and CDR2 FQNNGV. The J gene is TRBJ2-5, the V gene TRBV11-2; without DNA, the TCRdb call of TRBD2 cannot be checked. The TCR comes from a human donor with ulcerative colitis or Crohn's disease, or a healthy co-twin of an affected twin (not recorded which). Sequencing was carried out using blood. This CDR3 reads CASSRDLGPQETQYF.